This T cell receptor (beta chain) emerged from a study of shared clonotypes between healthy human individuals (TCRdb year 2020). For the wider study: A couple of women and a few men aged 18 to 49 years were included in the cohort. Blood TCR repertoires of a handful of healthy adults were deeply sequenced to estimate repertoire size and the extent of clonotype sharing between individuals. To increase sequencing depth and limit assay-specific biases, TCR repertoire library preparation and sequencing were carried out by different laboratories using diverse techniques. Leukapheresis yielded between about 0.94 and 10 billion PBMCs per donor. Broad study findings and their caveats: Pairwise subsampling indicated that sequencing depth was expected to affect the degree of clonotype sharing among donors. The small number of donors limited the genetic and exposure-history diversity represented. Sampling was restricted to blood, and TCR repertoires in tissues likely differ from the TCR repertoires found in blood.

Using the deep immunoSEQ assay, multiplex PCR amplified TCR CDR3 regions from genomic DNA. For each cell subset, the extracted genomic DNA was distributed evenly across all wells of several immunoSEQ 96-well plates, and each plate served as one replicate. Each replicate PCR for unsorted PBMC received roughly 290 ng genomic DNA, equal to about 30,000 T cell genomes. Unsorted PBMC genomic DNA was sequenced across ten immunoSEQ deep assay plates. Purified libraries were measured with a Qubit 3.0 fluorometer, size-checked on a Bioanalyzer 2100, and measured again with the KAPA Library Quantification kit. Each immunoSEQ 96-well plate was sequenced on its own single-read 150-cycle Illumina NextSeq 550 flow cell. For the original study's pipeline: Because only junctional sequences without quality scores were contained in the immunoSEQ output, filtering matching that applied to full-length reads could not be performed. To assign V/J genes and CDR3, sequences were annotated using PyIR, a Python wrapper for IgBLAST v1.9, with IMGT germline references. Reads were filtered out if the reads had weak V/J assignments (E-value above 1e-6), no CDR3, stop codons, out-of-frame junctions, or ambiguous translated residues. V3J clonotypes were defined as sequences sharing an identical inferred V gene, J gene, and CDR3 amino acid sequence. The percentage overlap between two repertoires was calculated by dividing the number of shared unique clonotypes by the size of the smaller repertoire. Richness of each repertoire was evaluated using RTK rarefaction, the Chao1 estimator, and Recon v2.1 estimates of unobserved clonotypes. TCRdb retrieved this table from immuneACCESS and kept in-frame rearrangements only. Not all clones are present; in checked studies, unresolved V genes account for under half, and no reason is known for the remainder. The V and J calls and clone size come from that table; D and trimming were worked out from the DNA. Counted in this sample were some 470,000 clones; 75% to 85% of them appeared once. Clones ranked in the top ten supply 13% of the sample.

CDR1 and CDR2 (GTSNPN, SVGIG) derive from the germline V gene (reference sequence). Counted from cysteine to phenylalanine, this CDR3 has 13 amino acids. This entry keeps only the CDR3 DNA: 39 bases, framed from base 1. Donors were healthy HIV-negative adults with no recently reported acute infections or vaccinations. All donors were Caucasian adults living in Nashville, Tennessee, USA. For unsorted samples, 90 million or so PBMCs were counted, and genomic DNA was extracted using the QIAamp DNA Blood Mini kit. Blood was obtained by leukapheresis, after which PBMCs were separated by Ficoll-Histopaque density gradient centrifugation and cryopreserved in liquid nitrogen vapor phase. A word on this clone: Its antigen remains undetermined. The junction does not match germline at one end; this may be a read error. The sample holds other DNA sequences that translate to the same CDR3.

This TCR was sampled from a woman in her thirties or forties in good health. Some clones in this sample may be carry-over from other donors' samples. Sequencing was done on a sample of PBMCs. Here the chain combines TRBV30 and TRBJ2-7; the junction holds 8 bases that match TRBD1. Here is the DNA: TGTGCTTGGAGAGTACCCGGGACAGGCGAGCAGTACTTC. The resulting protein is CAWRVPGTGEQYF. The full variable domain, completed from the reference TRBV30 and TRBJ2-7 proteins outside the CDR3, reads SQTIHQWPATLVQPVGSPLSLECTVEGTSNPNLYWYRQAAGRGLQLLFYSVGIGQISSEVPQNLSASRPQDRQFILSSKKLLLSDSGFYLCAWRVPGTGEQYFGPGTRLTVT.